Below are 2 T cell receptor beta chains sequenced from a single sample in a study of blood T cell repertoires in COVID-19. Produced via immunoSEQ multiplex PCR; TCRdb's table is partial and in-frame only. The sample records more than 85,000 clones, around 87% being singletons. Material for sequencing was peripheral blood. Receptors originate from a human donor in a cohort sampled during active COVID-19.

The chain employs TRBV7-3 and TRBJ2-5; perhaps TRBD2 as D (5 bases). This CDR3 has 13 residues. V was clipped by 5 bases and J by 2 bases, with 9 bases between them. Germline CDR1 reads SGHTA; CDR2 reads FQGTGA. The CDR3 DNA reads as TGTGCCAGCAGCCGGGGATTTCAAGAGACCCAGTACTTC. This codes for CASSRGFQETQYF.

This clone was observed a single time. The chain employs TRBV3-1 (or the pseudogene TRBV3-2) and TRBJ1-2, with D possibly TRBD1 on 5 matching bases. This CDR3 comprises 15 residues. The V and J ends lost 1 base and 7 bases respectively, with 16 bases between them. CDR1 and CDR2 from the germline V gene are LGHDT and YNNKEL (reference sequence). CDR3 in DNA: TGTGCCAGCAGCCAAGGAATAGGCGGAGGGGTTGGCTACACCTTC. Amino acid sequence: CASSQGIGGGVGYTF.